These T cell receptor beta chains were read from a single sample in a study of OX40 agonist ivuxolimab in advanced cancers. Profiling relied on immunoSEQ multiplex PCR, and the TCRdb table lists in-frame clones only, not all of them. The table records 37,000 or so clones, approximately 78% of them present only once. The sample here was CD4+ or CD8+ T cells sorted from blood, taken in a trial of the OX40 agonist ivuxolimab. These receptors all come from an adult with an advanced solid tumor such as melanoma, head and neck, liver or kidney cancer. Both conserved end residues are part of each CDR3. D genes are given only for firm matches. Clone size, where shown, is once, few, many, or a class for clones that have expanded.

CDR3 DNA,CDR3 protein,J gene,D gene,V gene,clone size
TGCGCCAGCAGCCAACAATACAGGGGGCTGACTAATGAAAAACTGTTTTTT,CASSQQYRGLTNEKLFF,TRBJ1-4,TRBD1,TRBV4-3,.
TGTGCCAGCTCCAGGCCGGGACAGGGGGTTTTCGGCAATCAGCCCCAGCATTTT,CASSRPGQGVFGNQPQHF,TRBJ1-5,TRBD1,TRBV28,few
TGTGCCAGCAGTATGGGGCAGAGGGTTGATACGCAGTATTTT,CASSMGQRVDTQYF,TRBJ2-3,.,TRBV27,.
TGTGCCAGCAGCACGGGACCGAACACTGAAGCTTTCTTT,CASSTGPNTEAFF,TRBJ1-1,.,TRBV11-2,.
TGTGCCAGCAGTTACTCCACAGGGGAACAGCCCCAGCATTTT,CASSYSTGEQPQHF,TRBJ1-5,TRBD1,TRBV6-6,.
TGTGCCAGCAGGAGGCAGGGTTTTTTTCCGGTTAATTCACCCCTCCACTTT,CASRRQGFFPVNSPLHF,TRBJ1-6,.,TRBV2,.
TGTGCCAGTAGCGTTCCGGGGGCGGGGAACACTGAAGCTTTCTTT,CASSVPGAGNTEAFF,TRBJ1-1,.,TRBV19,.
TGTGCCAGCAGCTTACTAGCCGGGACTAGCGGGAGGGGCAATGAGCAGTTCTTC,CASSLLAGTSGRGNEQFF,TRBJ2-1,TRBD2,TRBV7-8,.
TGTGCCAGCAGTGAAGTGGGTGGGGCGATTGGCTACAATGAGCAGTTCTTC,CASSEVGGAIGYNEQFF,TRBJ2-1,.,TRBV6-1,.
TGTGCCAGCAGTGTGTTAGCGGGATCTCGCGGCGAGCAGTACTTC,CASSVLAGSRGEQYF,TRBJ2-7,TRBD2,TRBV28,few
TGTGCCAGTAGTATAGGGCATGGTCTTTCCTACGAGCAGTACTTC,CASSIGHGLSYEQYF,TRBJ2-7,.,TRBV19,once
TGTGCCAGTAGTAGGACGGAGCCCCGAGAGACCCAGTACTTC,CASSRTEPRETQYF,TRBJ2-5,.,TRBV19,.
TGTGCCAGCAGCTTAGGACACTTGATCTACGAGCAGTACTTC,CASSLGHLIYEQYF,TRBJ2-7,.,TRBV7-2,once
TGTGCCAGCAGAGTGACAGATAATAGCAATCAGCCCCAGCATTTT,CASRVTDNSNQPQHF,TRBJ1-5,.,TRBV7-7,.
TGTGCCAGCAGCTTAGGTAGTACTAGCACAGATACGCAGTATTTT,CASSLGSTSTDTQYF,TRBJ2-3,.,TRBV7-9,.
TGTGCCAGCCGCAGACTAGCGGGGGGGGAGACCCAGTACTTC,CASRRLAGGETQYF,TRBJ2-5,TRBD2,TRBV14,few
TGTGCCAGCAGCAGCAGGGCCGGGGAGCTGTTTTTT,CASSSRAGELFF,TRBJ2-2,.,TRBV7-9,few
TGTGCCAGTAGTATAAAGGACTCCCCCTCCTACGAGCAGTACTTC,CASSIKDSPSYEQYF,TRBJ2-7,.,TRBV19,.
TGTGCCAGCAGCTCGGGACTAGCGGGGGTGGAGACCCAGTACTTC,CASSSGLAGVETQYF,TRBJ2-5,TRBD2,TRBV9,.
TGTGCCAGCAGATGGGGACTGGGATCCTTCGAGCAGTACTTC,CASRWGLGSFEQYF,TRBJ2-7,.,TRBV27,.
TGTGCCAGCAGTTCCCAAGAGACCCAGTACTTC,CASSSQETQYF,TRBJ2-5,.,TRBV6-1,.
TGCAGCGTTGATCCTTCAAGGGGACAGGCCCATGGCTACACCTTC,CSVDPSRGQAHGYTF,TRBJ1-2,TRBD1,TRBV29-1,.
TGCGCCAGCAGCCAAGAGGCCGGGACGGAAACCTACGAGCAGTACTTC,CASSQEAGTETYEQYF,TRBJ2-7,.,TRBV4-3,.
TGCAGCGCCGCACCCCTAGGGAGGGATACGCAGTATTTT,CSAAPLGRDTQYF,TRBJ2-3,.,TRBV29-1,.
TGTGCCAGCAGTTCACCTCACGGACAGAGAAACAATGAGCAGTTCTTC,CASSSPHGQRNNEQFF,TRBJ2-1,.,TRBV28,.
TGTGCCAGCAGCCCAGGGGGCGGGTCTCACATTCAGTACTTC,CASSPGGGSHIQYF,TRBJ2-4,TRBD1,TRBV7-2,.
TGTGCCAGCAGTTTTAGTGGACAGGGGGACTCACCCCTCCACTTT,CASSFSGQGDSPLHF,TRBJ1-6,TRBD1,TRBV27,.
TGTGCCAGTAGTACAGGGGACCTAGGGGTAGACCAGCCCCAGCATTTT,CASSTGDLGVDQPQHF,TRBJ1-5,.,TRBV19,.
TGTGCCAGCAGCTTGGTGCGGCAGGGTAATCAGCCCCAGCATTTT,CASSLVRQGNQPQHF,TRBJ1-5,.,TRBV5-8,once
TGTGCCAGCAGTTTAGGGACAGATCCCTACAATGAGCAGTTCTTC,CASSLGTDPYNEQFF,TRBJ2-1,TRBD1,TRBV28,.
TGTGCCAGACAGCCGGGACAGGGAAGCGGCTACACCTTC,CARQPGQGSGYTF,TRBJ1-2,TRBD1,TRBV30,.
TGCGCCAGCAGTGCAATAAGACAGGGAGGGGGAGCTTTCTTT,CASSAIRQGGGAFF,TRBJ1-1,TRBD1,TRBV10-2,.
TGTGCCAGCAGCCCAGGGGACACCATATATTTT,CASSPGDTIYF,TRBJ1-3,.,TRBV7-6,few
TGTGCTAGCAGCTTAGAGGCTAGCGGAACCTACGAGCAGTACTTC,CASSLEASGTYEQYF,TRBJ2-7,TRBD2,TRBV7-7,.
TGTGCCAGCAGCTTGGGACAGCACCCGCCTGAAGCTTTCTTT,CASSLGQHPPEAFF,TRBJ1-1,TRBD1,TRBV7-3,.
TGTGCCCCCCGGCAGGGGGGACCCGGGGAGCTGTTTTTT,CAPRQGGPGELFF,TRBJ2-2,.,TRBV7-9,.
TGTGCCAGTAGTAACGAACAGGGGAGCAATCAGCCCCAGCATTTT,CASSNEQGSNQPQHF,TRBJ1-5,TRBD1,TRBV19,.
TGTGCCAGCAGTTTATCGGGCGGCAATCAGCCCCAGCATTTT,CASSLSGGNQPQHF,TRBJ1-5,.,TRBV27,.
TGTGCCAGCAGCGTTGGACTAGCGGGAACCCAGGAGCAGTACTTC,CASSVGLAGTQEQYF,TRBJ2-7,TRBD2,TRBV7-2,medium-sized
TGCGCCAGCAGCCCCGGGACAGGGAACACTGAAGCTTTCTTT,CASSPGTGNTEAFF,TRBJ1-1,TRBD1,TRBV5-1,.